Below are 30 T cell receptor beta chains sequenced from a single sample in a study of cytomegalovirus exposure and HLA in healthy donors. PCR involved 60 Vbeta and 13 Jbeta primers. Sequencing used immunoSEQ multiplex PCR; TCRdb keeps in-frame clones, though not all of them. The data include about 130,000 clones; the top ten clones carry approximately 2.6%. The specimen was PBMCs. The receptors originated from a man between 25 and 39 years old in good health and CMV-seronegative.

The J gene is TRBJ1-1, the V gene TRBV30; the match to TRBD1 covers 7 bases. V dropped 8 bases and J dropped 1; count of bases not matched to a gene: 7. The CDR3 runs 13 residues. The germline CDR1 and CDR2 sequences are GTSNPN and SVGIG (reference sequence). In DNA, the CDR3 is TGTGCCGCGCGGGACAGCGAGAACACTGAAGCTTTCTTT. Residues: CAARDSENTEAFF.

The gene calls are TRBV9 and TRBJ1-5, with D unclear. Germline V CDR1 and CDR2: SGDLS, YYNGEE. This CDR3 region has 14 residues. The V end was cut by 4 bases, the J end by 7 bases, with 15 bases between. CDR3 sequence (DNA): TGTGCCAGCAGCTTCGGGGTTACGGACCAGCCCCAGCATTTT. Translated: CASSFGVTDQPQHF.

The CDR3 DNA follows: TGTGCCTGGAGCGACCCAGGGGCAGAAGGTGGCTACACCTTC. Protein product: CAWSDPGAEGGYTF. V gene TRBV30 combines with J gene TRBJ1-2; perhaps TRBD1 as D (6 bases). The CDR3 runs to 14 residues. With 3 bases removed from V and 7 bases from J, the gap between germline ends came to 18 bases. The germline gives CDR1 GTSNPN, CDR2 SVGIG (reference sequence).

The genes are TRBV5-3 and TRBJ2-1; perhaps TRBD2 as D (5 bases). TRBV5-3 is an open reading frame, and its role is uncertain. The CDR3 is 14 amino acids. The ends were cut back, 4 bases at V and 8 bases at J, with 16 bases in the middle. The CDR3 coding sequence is TGTGCCAGAAGCGACCGGGAAATGGGCGATGAGCAGTTCTTC. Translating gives CARSDREMGDEQFF.

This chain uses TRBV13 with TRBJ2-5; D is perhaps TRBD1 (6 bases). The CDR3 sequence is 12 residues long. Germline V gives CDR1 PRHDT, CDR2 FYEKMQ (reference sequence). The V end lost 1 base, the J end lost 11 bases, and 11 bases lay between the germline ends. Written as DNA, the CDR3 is TGTGCCAGCAGCTTAGAGGGGGTCAAGCAGTACTTC. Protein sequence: CASSLEGVKQYF.

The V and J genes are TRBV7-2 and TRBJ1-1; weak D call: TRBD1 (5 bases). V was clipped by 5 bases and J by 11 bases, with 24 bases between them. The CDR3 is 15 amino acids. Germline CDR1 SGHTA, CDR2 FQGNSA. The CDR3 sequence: CASSLWRGGESDAFF. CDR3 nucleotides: TGTGCCAGCAGCCTCTGGAGGGGAGGGGAAAGTGACGCTTTCTTT.

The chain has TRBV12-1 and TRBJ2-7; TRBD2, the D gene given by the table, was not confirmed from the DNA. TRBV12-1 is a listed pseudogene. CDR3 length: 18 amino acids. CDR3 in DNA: TGTGCCAGCAGCTTCCGACCTAGCGGGAGGCCAAGCTCCTACGAGCAGTACTTC. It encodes CASSFRPSGRPSSYEQYF.

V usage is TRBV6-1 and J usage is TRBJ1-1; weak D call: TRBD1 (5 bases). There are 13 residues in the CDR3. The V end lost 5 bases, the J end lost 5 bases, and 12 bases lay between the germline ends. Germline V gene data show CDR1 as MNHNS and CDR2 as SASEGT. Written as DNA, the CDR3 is TGTGCCAGCAGTTATGTGGGGGGAACTGAAGCTTTCTTT. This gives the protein CASSYVGGTEAFF.

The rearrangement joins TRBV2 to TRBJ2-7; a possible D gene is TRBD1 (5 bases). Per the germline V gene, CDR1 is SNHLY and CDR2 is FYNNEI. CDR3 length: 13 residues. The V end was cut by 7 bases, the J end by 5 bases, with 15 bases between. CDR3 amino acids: CASKGQGINEQYF. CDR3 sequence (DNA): TGTGCCAGCAAAGGCCAGGGTATAAACGAGCAGTACTTC.

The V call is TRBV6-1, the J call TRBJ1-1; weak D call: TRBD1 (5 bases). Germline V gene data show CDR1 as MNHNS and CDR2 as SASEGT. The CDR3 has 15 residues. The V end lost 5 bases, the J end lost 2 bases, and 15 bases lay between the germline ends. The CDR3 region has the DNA TGTGCCAGCAGTCCCCCTGGGGGGGGTAACACTGAAGCTTTCTTT. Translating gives CASSPPGGGNTEAFF.

The CDR3 is CASSLPGTGNTIYF. CDR3 in DNA: TGTGCCAGCAGTTTGCCGGGAACTGGAAACACCATATATTTT. This chain uses TRBV28 with TRBJ1-3, with D hard to call. This CDR3 comprises 14 residues. CDR1 MDHEN and CDR2 SYDVKM come from the germline V gene. With 3 bases removed from V and 2 bases from J, the gap between germline ends came to 8 bases.

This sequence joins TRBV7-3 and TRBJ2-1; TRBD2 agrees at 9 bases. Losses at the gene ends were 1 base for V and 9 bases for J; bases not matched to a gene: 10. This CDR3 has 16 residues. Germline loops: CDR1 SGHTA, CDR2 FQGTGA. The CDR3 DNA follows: TGTGCCAGCAGCTTAATGGGTAGCGGGGGAGGGACTGAGCAGTTCTTC. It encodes CASSLMGSGGGTEQFF.

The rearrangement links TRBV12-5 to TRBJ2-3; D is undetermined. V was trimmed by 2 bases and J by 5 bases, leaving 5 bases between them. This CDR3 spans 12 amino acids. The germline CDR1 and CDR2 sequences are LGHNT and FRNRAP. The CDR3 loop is CASGLNGDTQYF. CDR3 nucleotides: TGTGCTAGTGGTTTGAACGGAGATACGCAGTATTTT.

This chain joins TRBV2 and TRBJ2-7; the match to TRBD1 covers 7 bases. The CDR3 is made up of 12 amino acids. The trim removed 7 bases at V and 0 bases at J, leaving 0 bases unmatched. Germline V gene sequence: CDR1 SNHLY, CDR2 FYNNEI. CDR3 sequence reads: CASNRGSYEQYF. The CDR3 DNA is TGTGCCAGCAACAGGGGCTCCTACGAGCAGTACTTC.

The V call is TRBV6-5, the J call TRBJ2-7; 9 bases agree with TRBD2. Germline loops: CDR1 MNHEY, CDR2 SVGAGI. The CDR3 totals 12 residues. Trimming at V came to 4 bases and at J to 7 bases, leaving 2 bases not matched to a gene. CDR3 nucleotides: TGTGCCAGCAGTTGGCGGGAGGGTGAGCAGTACTTC. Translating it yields CASSWREGEQYF.

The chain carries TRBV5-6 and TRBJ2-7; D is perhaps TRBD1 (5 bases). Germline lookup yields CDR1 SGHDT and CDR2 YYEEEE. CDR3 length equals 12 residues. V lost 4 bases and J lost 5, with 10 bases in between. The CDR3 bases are TGTGCCAGCAGCCCTCCAGGGAACGAGCAGTACTTC. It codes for CASSPPGNEQYF.

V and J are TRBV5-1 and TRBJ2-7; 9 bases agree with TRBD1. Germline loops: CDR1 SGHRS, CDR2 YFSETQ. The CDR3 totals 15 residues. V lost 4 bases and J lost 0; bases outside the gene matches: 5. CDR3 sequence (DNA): TGCGCCAGCAGCCCCCGGACAGGGGACTCCTACGAGCAGTACTTC. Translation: CASSPRTGDSYEQYF.

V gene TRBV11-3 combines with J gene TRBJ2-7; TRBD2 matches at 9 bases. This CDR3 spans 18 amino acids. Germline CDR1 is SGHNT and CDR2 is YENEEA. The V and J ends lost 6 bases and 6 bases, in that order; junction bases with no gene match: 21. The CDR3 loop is CASRLLTSGLRVGSEQYF. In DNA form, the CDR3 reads TGTGCCAGCAGACTCCTGACTAGCGGTCTTCGTGTGGGCTCCGAGCAGTACTTC.

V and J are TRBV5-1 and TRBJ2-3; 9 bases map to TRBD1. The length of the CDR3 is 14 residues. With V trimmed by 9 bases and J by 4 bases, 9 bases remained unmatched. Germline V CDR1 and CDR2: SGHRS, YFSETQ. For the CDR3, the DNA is TGCGCCACCCCCCGGGACAGGGAGCCAGATACGCAGTATTTT. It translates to CATPRDREPDTQYF.

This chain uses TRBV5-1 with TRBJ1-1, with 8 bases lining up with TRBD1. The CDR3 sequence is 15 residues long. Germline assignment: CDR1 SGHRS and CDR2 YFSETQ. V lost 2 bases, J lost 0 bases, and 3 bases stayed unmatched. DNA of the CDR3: TGCGCCAGCAGCTTCGACAGGGGAATGAACACTGAAGCTTTCTTT. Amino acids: CASSFDRGMNTEAFF. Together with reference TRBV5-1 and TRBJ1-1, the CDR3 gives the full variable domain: KAGVTQTPRYLIKTRGQQVTLSCSPISGHRSVSWYQQTPGQGLQFLFEYFSETQRNKGNFPGRFSGRQFSNSRSEMNVSTLELGDSALYLCASSFDRGMNTEAFFGQGTRLTVV.

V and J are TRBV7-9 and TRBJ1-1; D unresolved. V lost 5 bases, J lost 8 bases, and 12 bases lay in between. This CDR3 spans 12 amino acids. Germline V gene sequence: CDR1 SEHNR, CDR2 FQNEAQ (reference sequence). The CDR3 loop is CASSPRGREAFF. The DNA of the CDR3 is TGTGCCAGCAGCCCTAGAGGCCGGGAAGCTTTCTTT. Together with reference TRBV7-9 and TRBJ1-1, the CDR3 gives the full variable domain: DTGVSQNPRHKITKRGQNVTFRCDPISEHNRLYWYRQTLGQGPEFLTYFQNEAQLEKSRLLSDRFSAERPKGSFSTLEIQRTEQGDSAMYLCASSPRGREAFFGQGTRLTVV.

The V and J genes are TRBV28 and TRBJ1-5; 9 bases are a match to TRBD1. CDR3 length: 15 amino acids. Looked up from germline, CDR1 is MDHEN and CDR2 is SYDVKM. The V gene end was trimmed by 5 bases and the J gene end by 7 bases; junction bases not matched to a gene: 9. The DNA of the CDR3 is TGTGCCAGCAGTATCGTTGGGACAGGGAAACAGCCCCAGCATTTT. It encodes CASSIVGTGKQPQHF.

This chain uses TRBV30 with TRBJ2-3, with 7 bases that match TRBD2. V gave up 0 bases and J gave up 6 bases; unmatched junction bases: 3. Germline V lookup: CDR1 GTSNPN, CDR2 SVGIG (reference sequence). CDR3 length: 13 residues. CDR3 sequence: CAWSVGGSDTQYF. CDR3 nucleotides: TGTGCCTGGAGTGTGGGAGGGAGCGATACGCAGTATTTT.

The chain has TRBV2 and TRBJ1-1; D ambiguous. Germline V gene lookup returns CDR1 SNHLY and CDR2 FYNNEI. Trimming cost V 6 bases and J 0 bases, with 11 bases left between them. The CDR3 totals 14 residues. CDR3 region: CASRGYGMNTEAFF. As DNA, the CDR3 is TGTGCCAGCAGGGGATACGGGATGAACACTGAAGCTTTCTTT.

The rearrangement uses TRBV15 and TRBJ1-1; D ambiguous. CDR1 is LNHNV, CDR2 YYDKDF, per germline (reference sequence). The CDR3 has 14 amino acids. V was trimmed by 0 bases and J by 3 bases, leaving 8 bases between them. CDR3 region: CATSRDRGYTEAFF. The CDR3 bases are TGTGCCACCAGCAGAGATCGGGGATACACTGAAGCTTTCTTT.

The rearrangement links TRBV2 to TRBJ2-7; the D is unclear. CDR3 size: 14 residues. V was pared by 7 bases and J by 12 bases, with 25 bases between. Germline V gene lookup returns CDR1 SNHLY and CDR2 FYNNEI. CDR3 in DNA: TGTGCCAGCATTACACCCCCTTATTACAATGTTTGGTACTTC. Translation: CASITPPYYNVWYF.

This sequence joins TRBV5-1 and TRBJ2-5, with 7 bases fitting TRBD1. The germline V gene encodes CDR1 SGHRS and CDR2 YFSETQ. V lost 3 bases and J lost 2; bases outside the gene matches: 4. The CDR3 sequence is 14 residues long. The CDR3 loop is CASSSPGQQETQYF. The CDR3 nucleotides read TGCGCCAGCAGCTCTCCGGGACAGCAAGAGACCCAGTACTTC.

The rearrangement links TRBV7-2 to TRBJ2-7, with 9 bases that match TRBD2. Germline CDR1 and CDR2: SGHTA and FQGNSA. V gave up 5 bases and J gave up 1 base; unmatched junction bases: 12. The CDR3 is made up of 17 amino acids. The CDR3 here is CASSRGLLAGNSYEQYF. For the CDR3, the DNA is TGTGCCAGCAGCAGAGGCCTACTAGCGGGTAATTCCTACGAGCAGTACTTC.

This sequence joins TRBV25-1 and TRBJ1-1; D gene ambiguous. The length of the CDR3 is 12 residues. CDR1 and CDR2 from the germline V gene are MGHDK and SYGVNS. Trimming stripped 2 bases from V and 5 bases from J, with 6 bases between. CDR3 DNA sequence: TGTGCCAGCAGTGAAGCCGGTACTGAAGCTTTCTTT. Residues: CASSEAGTEAFF.

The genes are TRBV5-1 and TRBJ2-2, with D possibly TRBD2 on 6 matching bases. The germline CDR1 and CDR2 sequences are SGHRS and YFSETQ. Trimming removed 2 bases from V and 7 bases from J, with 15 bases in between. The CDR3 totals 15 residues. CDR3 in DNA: TGCGCCAGCAGCTTCAGCGGCGGGAAGGTCGGGGAGCTGTTTTTT. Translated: CASSFSGGKVGELFF. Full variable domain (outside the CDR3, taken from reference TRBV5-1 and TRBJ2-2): KAGVTQTPRYLIKTRGQQVTLSCSPISGHRSVSWYQQTPGQGLQFLFEYFSETQRNKGNFPGRFSGRQFSNSRSEMNVSTLELGDSALYLCASSFSGGKVGELFFGEGSRLTVL.